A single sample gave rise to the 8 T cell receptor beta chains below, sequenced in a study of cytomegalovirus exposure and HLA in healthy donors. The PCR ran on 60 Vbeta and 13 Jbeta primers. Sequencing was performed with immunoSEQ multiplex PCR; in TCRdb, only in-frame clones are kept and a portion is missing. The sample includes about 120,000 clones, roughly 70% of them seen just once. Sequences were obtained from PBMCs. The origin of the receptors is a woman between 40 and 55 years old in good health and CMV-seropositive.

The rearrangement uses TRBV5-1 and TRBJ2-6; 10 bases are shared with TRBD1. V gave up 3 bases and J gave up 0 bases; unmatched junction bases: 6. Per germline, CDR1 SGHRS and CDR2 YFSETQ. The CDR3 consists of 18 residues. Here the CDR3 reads CASSWGTGASSGANVLTF. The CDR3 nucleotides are TGCGCCAGCAGCTGGGGGACAGGGGCGAGCTCTGGGGCCAACGTCCTGACTTTC.

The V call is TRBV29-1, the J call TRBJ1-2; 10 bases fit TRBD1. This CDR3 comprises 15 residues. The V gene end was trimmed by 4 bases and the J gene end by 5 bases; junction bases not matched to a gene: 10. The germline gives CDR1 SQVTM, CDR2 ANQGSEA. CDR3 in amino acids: CSVARGQGVIYGYTF. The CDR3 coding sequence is TGCAGCGTTGCAAGAGGACAGGGGGTTATATATGGCTACACCTTC.

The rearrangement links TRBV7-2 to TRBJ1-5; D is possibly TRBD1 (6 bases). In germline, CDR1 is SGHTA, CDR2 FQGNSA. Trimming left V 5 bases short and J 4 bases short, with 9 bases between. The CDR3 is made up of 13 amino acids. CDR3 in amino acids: CASSHGTNQPQHF. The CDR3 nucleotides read TGTGCCAGCAGCCACGGGACAAATCAGCCCCAGCATTTT.

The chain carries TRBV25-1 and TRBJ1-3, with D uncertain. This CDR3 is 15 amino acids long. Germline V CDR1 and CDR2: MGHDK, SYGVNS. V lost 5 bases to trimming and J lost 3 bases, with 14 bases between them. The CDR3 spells CASSSTRAVGNTIYF. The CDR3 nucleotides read TGTGCCAGCAGTTCAACTAGAGCAGTTGGAAACACCATATATTTT. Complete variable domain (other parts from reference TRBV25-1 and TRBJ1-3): EADIYQTPRYLVIGTGKKITLECSQTMGHDKMYWYQQDPGMELHLIHYSYGVNSTEKGDLSSESTVSRIRTEHFPLTLESARPSHTSQYLCASSSTRAVGNTIYFGEGSWLTVV.

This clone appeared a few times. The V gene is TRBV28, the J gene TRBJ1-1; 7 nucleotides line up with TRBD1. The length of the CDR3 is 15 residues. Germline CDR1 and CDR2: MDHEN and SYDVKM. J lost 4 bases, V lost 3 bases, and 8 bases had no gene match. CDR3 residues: CASSFDREVRTEAFF. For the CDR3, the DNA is TGTGCCAGCAGTTTCGACAGGGAGGTGCGCACTGAAGCTTTCTTT.

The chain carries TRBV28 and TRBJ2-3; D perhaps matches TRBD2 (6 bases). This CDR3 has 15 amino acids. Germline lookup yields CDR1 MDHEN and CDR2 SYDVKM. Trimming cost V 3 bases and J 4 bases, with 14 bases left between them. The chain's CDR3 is CASSFRLASPDTQYF. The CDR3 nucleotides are TGTGCCAGCAGTTTTCGGCTAGCGTCCCCAGATACGCAGTATTTT.

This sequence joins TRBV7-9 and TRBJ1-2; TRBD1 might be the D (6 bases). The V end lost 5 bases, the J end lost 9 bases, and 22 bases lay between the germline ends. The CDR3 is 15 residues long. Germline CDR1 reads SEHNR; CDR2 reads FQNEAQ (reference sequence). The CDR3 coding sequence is TGTGCCAGCAGCGTGGACAGAACTACCTCCCATAGCTACACCTTC. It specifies CASSVDRTTSHSYTF.

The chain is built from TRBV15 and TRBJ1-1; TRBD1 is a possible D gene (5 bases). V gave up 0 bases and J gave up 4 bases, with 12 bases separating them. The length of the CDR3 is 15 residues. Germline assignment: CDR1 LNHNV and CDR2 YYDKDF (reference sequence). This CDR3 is CATSRDRGGRTEAFF. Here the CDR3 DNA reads TGTGCCACCAGCAGAGATCGGGGGGGACGCACTGAAGCTTTCTTT.